The sequence of this T cell receptor beta chain was determined in a study of cytomegalovirus exposure and HLA in healthy donors. Notes on the study in general: Exclusion as indistinguishable affected some V segments, including TRBV6-2 and TRBV6-3. Differences between HLA loci emerged in a later analysis of TCR association rates, with DRB1 most and HLA-C fewest.

In the case of this clone: Its cognate antigen is unknown.

The V end was cut by 5 bases, the J end by 2 bases, with 12 bases between. This CDR3 region has 14 residues. Germline CDR1 reads SGHRS; CDR2 reads YFSETQ. 60 Vbeta and 13 Jbeta primers were used in PCR. In the source study's methods: In a later analysis, of tens of millions of unique beta chains, 9 million to 11 million appeared in at least two donors. Clones were sequenced by immunoSEQ multiplex PCR, and TCRdb holds only the in-frame ones, with some missing. The DNA gave D and trimming, while V, J and clone size come from that table. Of tens of thousands of clones in the sample, around three quarters were seen once.

The source is a man aged 60 to 75 in good health and CMV-seronegative. The V call is TRBV5-1, the J call TRBJ2-3; D is unresolved. What was sequenced was PBMCs. The CDR3 DNA reads TGCGCCAGCAGGCGGCGAGAAAACACAGATACGCAGTATTTT. Encoded protein: CASRRRENTDTQYF.